This is a list of T cell receptor beta chains from one sample in a study of shared clonotypes between healthy human individuals. Libraries were prepared by immunoSEQ multiplex PCR; TCRdb keeps only in-frame clonotypes and omits some of them. The profile shows some 490,000 clones, around four fifths of them singletons. Specimen: PBMCs. Receptors were obtained from a middle-aged woman in good health. Some clones in this sample may be carry-over from other donors' samples. Each CDR3 is given without its conserved first and last residue. Clone size, where shown, is once, few, many, or a class for clones that have expanded.

abundance	len	v_gene	j_gene	CDR3aa
NA	13	TRBV11-2	TRBJ1-1	ASSFSGGMNTEAF
NA	14	TRBV29-1	TRBJ2-7	SVLEDRDRVRYEQY
NA	11	TRBV6-6	TRBJ2-3	ASSLSEADTQY
NA	13	TRBV28	TRBJ2-1	ASSPTGGFYNEQF
few	14	TRBV10-3	TRBJ1-3	AISESTGVAGNTIY
NA	12	TRBV9	TRBJ2-7	ASSANRYSYEQY
NA	14	TRBV4-2	TRBJ1-2	ASSQDLAGASYGYT
once	12	TRBV5-4	TRBJ1-1	ASSWGTLNTEAF
NA	16	TRBV7-9	TRBJ2-6	ASSLGLGTGTGANVLT
NA	13	TRBV4-1	TRBJ2-7	ASSSRLADAYEQY
once	11	TRBV5-1	TRBJ2-3	ASSSQGTDTQY
NA	14	TRBV2	TRBJ2-1	ASSEAGASVGNEQF
many	11	TRBV19	TRBJ1-5	ASTSTQNQPQH
NA	12	TRBV18	TRBJ2-1	ASSPGIGINEQF
NA	15	TRBV10-2	TRBJ2-5	ASSDPEDSGVLGTQY
many	13	TRBV6-1	TRBJ2-3	ASSGTSGGADTQY
NA	12	TRBV28	TRBJ2-3	ASNLGANTDTQY
NA	12	TRBV28	TRBJ2-1	ASRDSGRAGEQF
many	11	TRBV5-6	TRBJ2-5	ASSLGSTETQY
NA	15	TRBV11-2	TRBJ2-1	ASSFRAGLRGGNEQF
NA	14	TRBV7-8	TRBJ2-2	ASSISAGVGTGELF
NA	15	TRBV27	TRBJ1-2	ASSPDPDSRTQGGYT
few	14	TRBV7-2	TRBJ2-1	ASSLGLAAPYNEQF
few	13	TRBV9	TRBJ1-1	ASSGGLFENTEAF
NA	13	TRBV7-2	TRBJ2-3	ASSLGGIGRDTQY
NA	15	TRBV5-1	TRBJ2-1	ASNTGQRDGSYNEQF
NA	11	TRBV7-9	TRBJ2-7	ASSPPGSYEQY
NA	15	TRBV28	TRBJ1-5	ASRPPDRVGGNQPQH
NA	11	TRBV5-1	TRBJ1-1	ASSLGGFSEAF
NA	14	TRBV6-6	TRBJ2-7	ASSYSGGGKSREQY
once	13	TRBV7-8	TRBJ1-2	ASSPIRQGARGYT
once	15	TRBV28	TRBJ2-7	ASSFLGSRRKGYEQY
NA	11	TRBV28	TRBJ2-5	ASSLIQVGAQY
NA	11	TRBV18	TRBJ1-5	ASSPAQEQPQH
NA	12	TRBV7-2	TRBJ2-1	ASSLDLDIGQQF
NA	11	TRBV28	TRBJ1-4	ATTGATNEKLF
NA	12	TRBV30	TRBJ1-6	AWDQGIYNSPLH
NA	14	TRBV4-2	TRBJ2-5	ASSQVEQGARETQY
NA	13	TRBV4-2	TRBJ1-4	ASSPMQGMGEKLF
once	12	TRBV27	TRBJ2-3	ASSLIGPPDTQY
NA	12	TRBV5-4	TRBJ2-2	ASSTSRGRVELF
many	14	TRBV19	TRBJ2-1	ASSVGLAGLRAEQF
NA	13	TRBV5-1	TRBJ1-1	ASASQGGGAAEAF
many	13	TRBV4-2	TRBJ2-7	ASSQQPSASYEQY
NA	11	TRBV27	TRBJ1-1	ASRKSGGTEAF
NA	12	TRBV21-1	TRBJ2-1	ASSKGDRYNEQF
NA	13	TRBV5-1	TRBJ2-7	ASSLDGVGAYEQY
NA	10	TRBV7-9	TRBJ2-1	ASSLRTNEQF
few	11	TRBV27	TRBJ1-1	ASSFLGFTEAF